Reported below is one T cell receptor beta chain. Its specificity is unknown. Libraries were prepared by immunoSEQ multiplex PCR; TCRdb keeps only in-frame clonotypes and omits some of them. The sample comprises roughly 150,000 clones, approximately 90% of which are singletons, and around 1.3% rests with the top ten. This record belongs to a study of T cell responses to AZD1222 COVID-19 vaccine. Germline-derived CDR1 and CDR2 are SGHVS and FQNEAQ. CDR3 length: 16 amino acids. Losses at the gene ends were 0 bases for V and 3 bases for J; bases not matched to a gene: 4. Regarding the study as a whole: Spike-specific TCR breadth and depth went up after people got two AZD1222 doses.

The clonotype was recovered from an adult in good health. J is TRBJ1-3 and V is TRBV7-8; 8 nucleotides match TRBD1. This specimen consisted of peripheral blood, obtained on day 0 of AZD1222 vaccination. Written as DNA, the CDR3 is TGTGCCAGCAGCTTAGCTCAGGGGGCAAGTGGAAACACCATATATTTT. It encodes CASSLAQGASGNTIYF.